This TCR beta chain was obtained from a study of T-cell memory formation after mild COVID-19. Whole-study findings and limits: Clones contracting day 15 to 85 were balanced CD4/CD8; later expanders leaned CD4+.

One entry per CDR3 protein results from TCRdb running MiXCR on the 5' RACE reads. The sample has a few hundred thousand distinct CDR3 sequences, around 20% seen once. A remark on this clonotype: The antigen remains undetermined.

This CDR3 has 16 amino acids. The V gene's germline CDR1 is SGHKS and CDR2 YYEKEE (reference sequence). V shed 1 base and J shed 6 bases, with 19 bases lying between them. This clonotype was obtained from an adult woman who had mild COVID-19 (a few samples of this study predate the infection). Cell type and time point are not known. The V and J genes are TRBV5-5 and TRBJ1-2, with D perhaps TRBD1 (6 bases). Sequencing input: PBMCs or a T cell subset sorted from them (not recorded which). The CDR3 reads CASSLLSAGARHGYTF. CDR3 DNA sequence: TGTGCCAGCAGCTTGTTATCTGCAGGGGCAAGGCATGGCTACACCTTC. The variable domain in full, completed from reference TRBV5-5 and TRBJ1-2, reads DAGVTQSPTHLIKTRGQQVTLRCSPISGHKSVSWYQQVLGQGPQFIFQYYEKEERGRGNFPDRFSARQFPNYSSELNVNALLLGDSALYLCASSLLSAGARHGYTFGSGTRLTVV.